This T cell receptor (beta chain) appears in the sequencing data of a study of blood T cell repertoires in COVID-19 (TCRdb year 2020). For the study in its entirety: Collaborator samples came from the United States, Italy and Spain and covered acute and convalescent phases of COVID-19. Samples were obtained from the ongoing ImmuneRACE study (first 160 participants) and from some 1,200 subjects provided by 6 global collaborators. The repertoires were made available in a free public database intended to serve as a resource for research on the immune response to SARS-CoV-2. The sample metadata nearly always contained a de-identified subject ID, COVID-19 status, age in years and sex. Subjects who had been exposed to COVID-19, were actively infected with it, or had recovered from it provided the deeply sampled blood TCRbeta repertoires that made up the dataset. The material from the prospective study consisted of cDNA or gDNA derived from T cells, B-cell-depleted T cells, or PBMCs. HLA class I and class II types, where available, came from metadata supplied by the sample provider rather than from assay-based typing.

The collaborating institutions used their own protocols to collect whole blood in K2EDTA tubes. For TCRbeta analysis, collaborators shipped samples in one of three forms: frozen whole blood, isolated PBMCs, or DNA extracted from either of those sample types. As concerns this clone: Its cognate antigen has yet to be identified. There are no base qualities to consult, and no much larger clone falls within one base.

The immunoSEQ Assay, a bias-controlled multiplex PCR, was used to amplify TCRbeta CDR3 regions from genomic DNA. In the paper's pipeline: Within the assay, amplification of reference gene primers was used to estimate how many nucleated cells each sample contained. To quantify the absolute abundance of each unique TCRbeta CDR3 rearrangement, sequence reads were collapsed and filtered. For each sample, productive Simpson clonality was calculated by taking the square root of Simpson's diversity index across productive rearrangements. TCRdb provides this immuneACCESS table in a form limited to in-frame rearrangements. Some clones are lacking; in checked studies, under half of them reflect an unresolved V gene, and why the rest are absent is not known. V and J calls plus clone size are reproduced from that table; the DNA served to infer D and trimming. The sample yields about 180,000 clones; about 85% were counted once. 2.5% to 3.5% of the sample is in the top ten clones.

Study-level results and caveats: The amount of clinical and demographic metadata varied by source and participant and was provided uncurated.

The CDR3 has 15 amino acids, counting the end cysteine and phenylalanine. CDR3 DNA is the only sequence kept; it has 45 bases, read in frame from the first base. The germline V gene encodes CDR1 MNHEY and CDR2 SVGAGI. V loses 6 bases of germline sequence and J loses 6 bases, and the interval between the two ends is 19 bases. Recombination connected TRBV6-5 to TRBJ2-3; perhaps TRBD1 is the D gene, with 5 bases matching. This TCR derives from a woman aged 25 to 39 with active or convalescent COVID-19. Specimen: peripheral blood. The DNA sequence reads TGTGCCAGCAGCCCCCAGGGCCTTGGATTGGATACGCAGTATTTT. This sequence encodes CASSPQGLGLDTQYF.